Listed here are 29 T cell receptor beta chains from one sample, sequenced in a study of T cell repertoires in cytomegalovirus infection. TCRdb fed the reads into MiXCR, producing one record per CDR3 protein. The sample carries about 250,000 distinct CDR3 sequences, 9% to 15% recorded once. The sequencing input was PBMCs. All receptors derive from a human donor in good health (CMV status not recorded). Some clones in this sample may be carry-over from other donors' samples.

The chain has TRBV7-9 and TRBJ1-1; 10 bases are a match to TRBD1. Germline CDR1 is SEHNR and CDR2 is FQNEAQ (reference sequence). CDR3 length equals 17 residues. The V gene end was trimmed by 1 base and the J gene end by 0 bases; junction bases not matched to a gene: 5. This CDR3 reads CASSLEPGQGLNTEAFF. The CDR3, as DNA: TGTGCCAGCAGCTTAGAGCCGGGACAGGGGTTGAACACTGAAGCTTTCTTT.

This clonotype was observed many times. The chain couples TRBV7-2 to TRBJ2-5; D ambiguous. Germline CDR1 and CDR2: SGHTA and FQGNSA. This CDR3 is 11 amino acids long. V lost 5 bases to trimming and J lost 8 bases, with 9 bases between them. CDR3 DNA sequence: TGTGCCAGCAGCCCCCAGGCTACCCAGTACTTC. Protein sequence: CASSPQATQYF.

As concerns this clonotype: An end of the junction does not agree with germline; a read error may underlie this. The chain is built from TRBV5-1 and TRBJ2-3; TRBD1 matches at 9 bases. The CDR3 is 15 amino acids. Germline-derived CDR1 and CDR2 are SGHRS and YFSETQ. The CDR3 here is CASSLDRGGTDAQYF. CDR3 coding DNA: TGCGCCAGCAGCCTGGACAGGGGAGGAACAGATGCGCAGTATTTT.

This clonotype was found once. The chain couples TRBV19 to TRBJ2-7; D is unresolved. In germline, CDR1 is LNHDA, CDR2 SQIVND (reference sequence). This CDR3 spans 14 amino acids. V was pared by 1 base and J by 2 bases, with 9 bases between. The CDR3 coding sequence is TGTGCCAGTAGTATAGTAGTGGATGCCTACGAGCAGTACTTC. Protein sequence: CASSIVVDAYEQYF. The whole variable domain, filled in from reference TRBV19 and TRBJ2-7, reads DGGITQSPKYLFRKEGQNVTLSCEQNLNHDAMYWYRQDPGQGLRLIYYSQIVNDFQKGDIAEGYSVSREKKESFPLTVTSAQKNPTAFYLCASSIVVDAYEQYFGPGTRLTVT.

At least ten counts were recorded for this clonotype. The chain employs TRBV7-2 and TRBJ1-2; 7 nucleotides agree with TRBD1. Germline values: CDR1 SGHTA, CDR2 FQGNSA. J gave up 4 bases and V 5 bases, and 4 bases lay outside the gene matches. This CDR3 comprises 13 residues. The CDR3 spells CASSMQGGYGYTF. In nucleotides, the CDR3 is TGTGCCAGCAGCATGCAGGGGGGCTATGGCTACACCTTC.

This chain uses TRBV6-2 or TRBV6-3 with TRBJ1-5; maybe TRBD1 (5 bases). Germline CDR1 and CDR2: MNHEY and SVGEGT. The CDR3 totals 15 residues. V lost 2 bases to trimming and J lost 2 bases, with 10 bases between them. The CDR3 region is CASSYDGAGNQPQHF. The CDR3, as DNA: TGTGCCAGCAGTTACGACGGGGCAGGCAATCAGCCCCAGCATTTT.

As concerns this clonotype: This may arise from a read error, as a much more abundant clone is one base away. The CDR3 nucleotides read TGTGCCGGCAGTCCCCCAGGGCAGGGCGGGACTGAAGCTTTCTTT. It encodes CAGSPPGQGGTEAFF. The rearrangement links TRBV28 to TRBJ1-1, with D possibly matching TRBD1 (5 bases). Germline CDR1 is MDHEN and CDR2 is SYDVKM. The CDR3 spans 15 residues.

Details on this clonotype: A much larger clone differs by one base, so this may be a read error. The chain is built from TRBV7-8 and TRBJ1-5, with a weak D call TRBD1 (5 bases). Germline CDR1 SGHVS, CDR2 FQNEAQ. The CDR3 is made up of 15 amino acids. V was pared by 4 bases and J by 2 bases, with 12 bases between. The CDR3 coding sequence is TGTGCCAGCAGCTCGAGAGGGGACGGCAATCAGCCCCAGCATTTT. This translates into CASSSRGDGNQPQHF.

This clonotype was observed once. This CDR3 is missing its conserved last phenylalanine or tryptophan, likely due to a read error. This sequence joins TRBV7-2 and TRBJ1-2; D ambiguous. Germline loops: CDR1 SGHTA, CDR2 FQGNSA. V was trimmed by 8 bases and J by 2 bases, leaving 15 bases between them. This CDR3 is 14 amino acids long. The CDR3 protein is CASGPLLANYGYTL. The DNA of the CDR3 is TGTGCCAGCGGCCCCCTTCTAGCCAACTATGGCTACACCCTC.

CDR3 nucleotides: TGCGCCAGCAGTCCAGCGGGGGACCGCACAGATACGCAGTATTTT. Translation: CASSPAGDRTDTQYF. The chain is built from TRBV5-1 and TRBJ2-3, with TRBD2 matching 8 bases. Trimming took 5 bases from V and 1 from J; bases not matched to a gene: 6. The germline V gene encodes CDR1 SGHRS and CDR2 YFSETQ. The CDR3 is made up of 15 amino acids.

The chain employs TRBV19 and TRBJ2-5, with D tentatively TRBD1 (7 bases). Trimming shortened V by 4 bases and J by 1 base, and 16 bases separated the two germline ends. The length of the CDR3 is 16 residues. Germline V gene lookup returns CDR1 LNHDA and CDR2 SQIVND (reference sequence). This CDR3 reads CASSTPGDRSQETQYF. The DNA of the CDR3 is TGTGCCAGTAGTACACCGGGGGACAGATCCCAAGAGACCCAGTACTTC.

This clonotype was counted ten times or more. The chain has TRBV7-2 and TRBJ2-1; the D gene is possibly TRBD2 (6 bases). The CDR3 is made up of 14 amino acids. The ends were cut back, 1 base at V and 5 bases at J, with 9 bases in the middle. CDR1 and CDR2 from the germline V gene are SGHTA and FQGNSA. CDR3 DNA: TGTGCCAGCAGCTTAGGTAGCGGCCACAATGAGCAGTTCTTC. Translation: CASSLGSGHNEQFF.

This clonotype occurred many times. This rearrangement joins TRBV7-2 to TRBJ2-2, with no clear D. Trimming shortened V by 5 bases and J by 6 bases, and 19 bases separated the two germline ends. Germline-derived CDR1 and CDR2 are SGHTA and FQGNSA. The CDR3 consists of 16 residues. The CDR3 protein is CASSPGPSFFAGELFF. Written as DNA, the CDR3 is TGTGCCAGCAGCCCTGGACCGTCCTTCTTCGCCGGGGAGCTGTTTTTT.

This clonotype turned up a few times. Sequence at one end of the junction differs from germline and may be a read error. The rearrangement links TRBV12-3 or TRBV12-4 to TRBJ2-3, with 11 bases identical to TRBD2. The CDR3 sequence is 11 residues long. The DNA for the CDR3 is TGTGCCAGCAGCACTAGCGGGGGACACAATTTT. Its protein product is CASSTSGGHNF.

Ten or more counts support this clonotype. Here the CDR3 reads CASGLGLVAGELFF. The CDR3 nucleotides read TGTGCTAGTGGTCTGGGCCTTGTGGCCGGGGAGCTGTTTTTT. This chain uses TRBV12-5 with TRBJ2-2; D is uncertain. Germline CDR1 is LGHNT and CDR2 is FRNRAP. V was trimmed by 5 bases and J by 6 bases, leaving 13 bases between them. The CDR3 is made up of 14 amino acids. The whole variable domain, filled in from reference TRBV12-5 and TRBJ2-2, reads DARVTQTPRHKVTEMGQEVTMRCQPILGHNTVFWYRQTMMQGLELLAYFRNRAPLDDSGMPKDRFSAEMPDATLATLKIQPSEPRDSAVYFCASGLGLVAGELFFGEGSRLTVL.

V usage is TRBV7-8 and J usage is TRBJ2-1; tentative D call: TRBD1 (8 bases). Per the germline V gene, CDR1 is SGHVS and CDR2 is FQNEAQ. The CDR3 is 16 residues long. Trimming left V 2 bases short and J 6 bases short, with 17 bases between. CDR3: CASSLWGGDRINEQFF. CDR3 coding DNA: TGTGCCAGCAGCTTATGGGGGGGGGACAGGATCAATGAGCAGTTCTTC.

There are a few counts of this clonotype. V is TRBV6-5 and J is TRBJ2-7; D gene ambiguous. From germline, CDR1 is MNHEY and CDR2 SVGAGI. V was shortened by 6 bases and J by 5 bases, with 17 bases between the two germline ends. The CDR3 contains 14 residues. CDR3: CASSQLAVIDEQYF. The CDR3 DNA is TGTGCCAGCAGCCAACTTGCGGTGATCGACGAGCAGTACTTC.

V gene TRBV29-1 combines with J gene TRBJ2-7, with 7 bases that match TRBD1. In germline, CDR1 is SQVTM, CDR2 ANQGSEA. Trimming removed 7 bases from V and 1 base from J; junction bases left unmatched: 1. The CDR3 runs to 11 residues. The CDR3 region has the DNA TGCAGCGGGGGACAGTCCTACGAGCAGTACTTC. Its protein is CSGGQSYEQYF.

This chain joins TRBV2 and TRBJ2-3; 12 bases align to TRBD1. The CDR3 is made up of 16 amino acids. J was trimmed by 5 bases and V by 3 bases; bases with no gene match: 6. CDR1 is SNHLY and CDR2 is FYNNEI in the germline V gene. The DNA for the CDR3 is TGTGCCAGCAGTGAGGGACAGGGGGCGAGAAAAGATACGCAGTATTTT. It is translated as CASSEGQGARKDTQYF.

This clonotype showed up just a few times. This sequence joins TRBV10-3 and TRBJ1-5; the D is unclear. The germline V gene encodes CDR1 ENHRY and CDR2 SYGVKD. V was shortened by 0 bases and J by 0 bases, with 3 bases between the two germline ends. The CDR3 has 14 amino acids. CDR3 sequence (DNA): TGTGCCATCAGTGAGTCTGATAGCAATCAGCCCCAGCATTTT. Its translation is CAISESDSNQPQHF.

The chain carries TRBV5-4 and TRBJ2-1; 10 bases fit TRBD2. Germline trimming cut 3 bases from V and 7 bases from J; bases unmatched to any gene: 7. Germline V lookup: CDR1 SGHNT, CDR2 YYREEE (reference sequence). The CDR3 totals 15 residues. CDR3: CASSSTSGFENEQFF. The DNA for the CDR3 is TGTGCCAGCAGCTCGACTAGCGGGTTTGAAAATGAGCAGTTCTTC.

This clonotype was detected many times. The CDR3 DNA is TGTGCCAGCAGCTTCCAAAGCAAAAACATTCAGTACTTC. Protein: CASSFQSKNIQYF. The chain joins TRBV7-8 to TRBJ2-4; D gene unclear. The germline gives CDR1 SGHVS, CDR2 FQNEAQ. The germline V and J ends were trimmed by 3 bases and 3 bases, with 6 bases remaining between them. This CDR3 comprises 13 residues. Full variable domain (remainder filled in from reference TRBV7-8 and TRBJ2-4): GAGVSQSPRYKVAKRGQDVALRCDPISGHVSLFWYQQALGQGPEFLTYFQNEAQLDKSGLPSDRFFAERPEGSVSTLKIQRTQQEDSAVYLCASSFQSKNIQYFGAGTRLSVL.

There are a few counts of this clonotype. The chain has TRBV7-2 and TRBJ2-5; tentative D call: TRBD2 (7 bases). CDR3 length equals 14 residues. Per germline, CDR1 SGHTA and CDR2 FQGNSA. The V end lost 6 bases, the J end lost 2 bases, and 13 bases lay between the germline ends. The DNA for the CDR3 is TGTGCCAGCAGGGGGGGGGGCTGGCAAGAGACCCAGTACTTC. Its protein is CASRGGGWQETQYF.

This clonotype occurred many times. Relative to the germline gene, one junction end is altered; a read error may explain this. The rearrangement joins TRBV11-2 to TRBJ2-5, with no clear D. Germline V gives CDR1 SGHAT, CDR2 FQNNGV. This CDR3 is 13 amino acids long. The CDR3: CASSLETGQSNHF. CDR3 in DNA: TGTGCCAGCAGCTTAGAAACTGGGCAATCTAACCACTTC.

The chain recombines TRBV29-1 with TRBJ2-7; D is perhaps TRBD2 (7 bases). The V end lost 4 bases, the J end lost 0 bases, and 10 bases lay between the germline ends. Germline CDR1 is SQVTM and CDR2 is ANQGSEA. The CDR3 is made up of 13 amino acids. CDR3 region: CSVAGGHSYEQYF. CDR3 DNA sequence: TGCAGCGTTGCCGGGGGGCACTCCTACGAGCAGTACTTC.

This clonotype was picked up a small number of times. V and J are TRBV19 and TRBJ1-2; D possibly corresponds to TRBD1 (6 bases). V lost 3 bases to trimming and J lost 7 bases, with 12 bases between them. This CDR3 is built from 13 residues. The germline V gene encodes CDR1 LNHDA and CDR2 SQIVND (reference sequence). The CDR3 nucleotides read TGTGCCAGTAGTATTCAGGGGAATTTTGGCTACACCTTC. It encodes CASSIQGNFGYTF.

The J gene is TRBJ1-6, the V gene TRBV2, with 8 bases identical to TRBD1. V dropped 7 bases and J dropped 6; count of bases not matched to a gene: 2. The CDR3 contains 13 residues. Germline-derived CDR1 and CDR2 are SNHLY and FYNNEI. CDR3 nucleotides: TGTGCCAGCACTGGACAGGGTAATTCACCCCTCCACTTT. Encoded protein: CASTGQGNSPLHF.

The CDR3 DNA sequence: TGTGCCATCGGGACAGGGGGCGCGCAGTACTTC. It codes for CAIGTGGAQYF. V is TRBV6-2 or TRBV6-3 and J is TRBJ2-7, with 12 bases identical to TRBD1. Germline CDR1 reads MNHEY; CDR2 reads SVGEGT. With 10 bases clipped from V and 9 bases from J, the junction kept 4 bases outside the gene matches. This CDR3 has 11 residues.

This clonotype was observed many times. The chain combines TRBV19 with TRBJ1-1; D is possibly TRBD1 (5 bases). Trimming pared 7 bases from V and 5 bases from J, leaving 20 bases between. Germline CDR1 LNHDA, CDR2 SQIVND (reference sequence). The CDR3 consists of 15 residues. The CDR3: CASTFTGVVRTEAFF. The DNA for the CDR3 is TGTGCCAGTACCTTTACGGGGGTTGTCAGGACTGAAGCTTTCTTT.